This TCR beta chain comes out of a study of blood T cell repertoires in COVID-19. At the level of the study: COVID-19 samples collected from the United States, Italy and Spain covered acute and convalescent phases. Nucleic acid was either cDNA or gDNA, and it came from T cells, B-cell-depleted T cells, or PBMCs.

This clone was seen a single time. The table came from immunoSEQ multiplex PCR; TCRdb's copy has only in-frame clones and leaves some out. The repertoire holds tens of thousands of clones, with over 80% as singletons. Sequencing used peripheral blood. The receptor's source is a human donor in a cohort sampled during active COVID-19.

The CDR3 region is CASERRGSDNSPLHF. The CDR3 DNA reads as TGTGCCAGTGAAAGGCGGGGTTCGGATAATTCACCCCTCCACTTT. The rearrangement links TRBV19 to TRBJ1-6; D not resolved. V was clipped by 8 bases and J by 5 bases, with 16 bases between them. CDR1 LNHDA and CDR2 SQIVND come from the germline V gene (reference sequence). This CDR3 has 15 amino acids.